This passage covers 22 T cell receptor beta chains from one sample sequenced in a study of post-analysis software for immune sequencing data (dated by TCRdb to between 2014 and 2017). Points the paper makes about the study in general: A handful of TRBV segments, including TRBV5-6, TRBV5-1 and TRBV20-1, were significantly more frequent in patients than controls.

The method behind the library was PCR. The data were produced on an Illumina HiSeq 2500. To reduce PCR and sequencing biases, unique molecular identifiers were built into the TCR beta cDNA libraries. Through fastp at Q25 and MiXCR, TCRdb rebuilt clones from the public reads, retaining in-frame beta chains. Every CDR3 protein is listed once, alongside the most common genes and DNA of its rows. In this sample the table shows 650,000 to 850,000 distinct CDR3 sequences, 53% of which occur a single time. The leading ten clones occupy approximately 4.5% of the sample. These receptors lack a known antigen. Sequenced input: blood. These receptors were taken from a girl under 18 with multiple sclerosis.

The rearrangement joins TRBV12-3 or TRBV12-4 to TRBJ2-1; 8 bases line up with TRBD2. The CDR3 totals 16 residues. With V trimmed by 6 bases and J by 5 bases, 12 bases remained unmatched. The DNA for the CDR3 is TGTGCCAGCAGCCCAGCCGGGACTAGTGGACACAATGAGCAGTTCTTC. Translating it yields CASSPAGTSGHNEQFF.

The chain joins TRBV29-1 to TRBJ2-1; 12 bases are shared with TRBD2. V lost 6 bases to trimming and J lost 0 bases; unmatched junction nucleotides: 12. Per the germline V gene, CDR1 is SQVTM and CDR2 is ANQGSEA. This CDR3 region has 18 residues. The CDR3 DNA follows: TGCAGCGTCCCCACTAGCGGGAGGACACTGAGCTCCTACAATGAGCAGTTCTTC. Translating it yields CSVPTSGRTLSSYNEQFF.

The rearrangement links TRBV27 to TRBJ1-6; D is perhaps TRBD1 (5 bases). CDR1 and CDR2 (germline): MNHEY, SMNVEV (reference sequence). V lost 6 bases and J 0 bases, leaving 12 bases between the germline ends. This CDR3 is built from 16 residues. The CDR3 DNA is TGTGCCAGCAGATTAAACGGGGGCTCCTATAATTCACCCCTCCACTTT. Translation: CASRLNGGSYNSPLHF.

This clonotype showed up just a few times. The CDR3, as DNA: TGCGCCAGCAGCCAAGATTGGGACTACGAGCAGTACTTC. It specifies CASSQDWDYEQYF. The chain has TRBV4-1 and TRBJ2-7; no reliable D call. CDR1 and CDR2 (germline): MGHRA, YSYEKL. Trimming left V 0 bases short and J 3 bases short, with 6 bases between. The CDR3 sequence is 13 residues long.

The CDR3 nucleotides are TGCAGTGCTCCCGGACTAGCGGGGGGCTACGAGCAGTACTTC. It yields the protein CSAPGLAGGYEQYF. The rearrangement links TRBV20-1 to TRBJ2-7, with 14 bases identical to TRBD2. The CDR3 is 14 residues long. The V gene end was trimmed by 5 bases and the J gene end by 3 bases; junction bases not matched to a gene: 3. The germline V gene encodes CDR1 DFQATT and CDR2 SNEGSKA (reference sequence).

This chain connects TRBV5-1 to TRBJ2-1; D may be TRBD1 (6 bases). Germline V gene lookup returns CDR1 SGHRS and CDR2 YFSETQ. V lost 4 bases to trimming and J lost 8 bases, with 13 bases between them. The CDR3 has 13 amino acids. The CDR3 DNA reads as TGCGCCAGCAGCCACCTCCCAGGGGATGAGCAGTTCTTC. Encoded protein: CASSHLPGDEQFF.

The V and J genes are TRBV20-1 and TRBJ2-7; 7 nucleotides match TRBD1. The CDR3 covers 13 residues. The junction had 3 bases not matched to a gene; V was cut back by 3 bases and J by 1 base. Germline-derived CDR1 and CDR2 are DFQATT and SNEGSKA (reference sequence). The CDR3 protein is CSARTGRSYEQYF. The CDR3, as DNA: TGCAGTGCTAGGACAGGGCGTTCCTACGAGCAGTACTTC.

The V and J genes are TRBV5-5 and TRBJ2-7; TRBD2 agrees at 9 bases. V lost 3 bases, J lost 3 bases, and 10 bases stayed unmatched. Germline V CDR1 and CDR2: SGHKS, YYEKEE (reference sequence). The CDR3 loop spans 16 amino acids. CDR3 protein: CASSSRNSGRFYEQYF. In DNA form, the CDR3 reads TGTGCCAGCAGCTCCCGTAATAGCGGGAGATTCTACGAGCAGTACTTC. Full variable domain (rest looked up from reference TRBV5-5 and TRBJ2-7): DAGVTQSPTHLIKTRGQQVTLRCSPISGHKSVSWYQQVLGQGPQFIFQYYEKEERGRGNFPDRFSARQFPNYSSELNVNALLLGDSALYLCASSSRNSGRFYEQYFGPGTRLTVT.

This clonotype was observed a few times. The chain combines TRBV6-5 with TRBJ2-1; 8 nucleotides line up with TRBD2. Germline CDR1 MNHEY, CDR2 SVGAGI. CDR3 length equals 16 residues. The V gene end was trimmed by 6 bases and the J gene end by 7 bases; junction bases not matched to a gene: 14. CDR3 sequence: CASRPRGLEGLNEQFF. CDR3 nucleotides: TGTGCCAGCAGACCTAGGGGACTAGAGGGGTTAAATGAGCAGTTCTTC.

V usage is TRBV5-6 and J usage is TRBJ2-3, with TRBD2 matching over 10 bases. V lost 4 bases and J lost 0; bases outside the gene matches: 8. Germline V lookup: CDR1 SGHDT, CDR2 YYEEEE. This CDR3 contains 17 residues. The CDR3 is CASSRTSGYSSTDTQYF. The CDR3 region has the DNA TGTGCCAGCAGCCGGACTAGCGGTTACTCTAGCACAGATACGCAGTATTTT.

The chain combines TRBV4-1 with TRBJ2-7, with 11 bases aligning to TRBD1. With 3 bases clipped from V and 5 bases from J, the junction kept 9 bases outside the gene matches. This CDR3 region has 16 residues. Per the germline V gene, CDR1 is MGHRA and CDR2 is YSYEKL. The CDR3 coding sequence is TGCGCCAGCAGCCACATAACCGGGACAGGGGGAGACGAGCAGTACTTC. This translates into CASSHITGTGGDEQYF.

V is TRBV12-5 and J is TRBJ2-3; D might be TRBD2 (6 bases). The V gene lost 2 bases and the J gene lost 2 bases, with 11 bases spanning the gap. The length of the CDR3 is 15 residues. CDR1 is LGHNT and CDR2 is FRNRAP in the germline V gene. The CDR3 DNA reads TGTGCTAGTGGTTTGAGCGTAGCGGCCACAGATACGCAGTATTTT. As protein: CASGLSVAATDTQYF.

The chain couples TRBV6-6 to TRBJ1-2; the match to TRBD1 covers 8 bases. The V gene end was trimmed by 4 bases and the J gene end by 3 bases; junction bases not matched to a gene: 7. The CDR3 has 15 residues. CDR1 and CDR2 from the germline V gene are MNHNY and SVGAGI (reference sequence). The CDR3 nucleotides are TGTGCCAGCAGTTCGGGGGGACAGGACTACTATGGCTACACCTTC. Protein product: CASSSGGQDYYGYTF.

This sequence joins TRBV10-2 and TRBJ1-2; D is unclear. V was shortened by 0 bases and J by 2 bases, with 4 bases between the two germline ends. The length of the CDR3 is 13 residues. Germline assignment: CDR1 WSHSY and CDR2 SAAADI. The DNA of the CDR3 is TGCGCCAGCAGTGAGTCGTTAAACTATGGCTACACCTTC. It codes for CASSESLNYGYTF.

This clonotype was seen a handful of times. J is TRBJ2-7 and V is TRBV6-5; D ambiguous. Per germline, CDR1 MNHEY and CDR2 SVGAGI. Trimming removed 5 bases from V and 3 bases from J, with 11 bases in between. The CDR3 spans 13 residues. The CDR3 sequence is CASSTGPSYEQYF. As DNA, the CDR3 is TGTGCCAGCAGTACTGGGCCAAGCTACGAGCAGTACTTC.

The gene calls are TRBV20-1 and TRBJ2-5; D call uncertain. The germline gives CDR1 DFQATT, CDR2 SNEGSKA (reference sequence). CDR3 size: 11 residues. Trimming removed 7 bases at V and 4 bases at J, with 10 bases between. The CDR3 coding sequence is TGCAGTGTCTCAGGAAGAGAGACCCAGTACTTC. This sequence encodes CSVSGRETQYF.

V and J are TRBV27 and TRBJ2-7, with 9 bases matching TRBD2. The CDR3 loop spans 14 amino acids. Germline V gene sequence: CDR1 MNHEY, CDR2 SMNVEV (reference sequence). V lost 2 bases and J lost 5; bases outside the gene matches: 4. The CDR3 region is CASSLGGRADEQYF. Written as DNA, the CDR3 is TGTGCCAGCAGTTTAGGCGGGAGGGCCGACGAGCAGTACTTC.

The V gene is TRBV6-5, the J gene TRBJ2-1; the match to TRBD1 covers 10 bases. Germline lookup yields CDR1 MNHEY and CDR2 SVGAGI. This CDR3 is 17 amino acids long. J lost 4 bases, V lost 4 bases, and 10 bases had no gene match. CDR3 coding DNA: TGTGCCAGCAGTTCTATCTTACGGGACAGGGGATACAATGAGCAGTTCTTC. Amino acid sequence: CASSSILRDRGYNEQFF.

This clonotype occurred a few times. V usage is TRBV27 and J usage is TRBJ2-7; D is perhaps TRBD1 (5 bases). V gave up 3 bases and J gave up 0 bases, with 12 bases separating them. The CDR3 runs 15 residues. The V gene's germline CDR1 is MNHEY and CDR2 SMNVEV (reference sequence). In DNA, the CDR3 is TGTGCCAGCAGTTTCGCTCACAGGAGCTCCTACGAGCAGTACTTC. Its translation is CASSFAHRSSYEQYF.

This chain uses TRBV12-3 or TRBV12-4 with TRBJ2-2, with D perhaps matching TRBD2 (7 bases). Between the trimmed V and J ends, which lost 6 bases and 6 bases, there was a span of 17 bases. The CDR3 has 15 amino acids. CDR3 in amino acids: CASRPYAGASGELFF. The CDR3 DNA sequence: TGTGCCAGCAGACCCTACGCGGGGGCTTCCGGGGAGCTGTTTTTT.

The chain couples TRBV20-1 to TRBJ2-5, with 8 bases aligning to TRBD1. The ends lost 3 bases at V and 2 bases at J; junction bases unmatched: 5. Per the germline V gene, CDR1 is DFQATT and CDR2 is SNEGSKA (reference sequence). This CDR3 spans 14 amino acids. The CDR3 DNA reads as TGCAGTGCTAGGAACAGGGGGAAACAAGAGACCCAGTACTTC. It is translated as CSARNRGKQETQYF.

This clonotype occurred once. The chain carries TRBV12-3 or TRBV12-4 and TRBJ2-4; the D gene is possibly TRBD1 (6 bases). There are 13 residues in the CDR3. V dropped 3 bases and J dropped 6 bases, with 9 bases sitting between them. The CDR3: CASSLDSSNIQYF. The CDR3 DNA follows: TGTGCCAGCAGTTTGGACAGCTCAAACATTCAGTACTTC.